This T cell receptor (beta chain) originates from a study of OX40 agonist ivuxolimab in advanced cancers. Looking at the study overall: Dosing consisted of intravenous ivuxolimab at 0.01 to 10 mg/kg every 2 weeks. Previous treatment with anti-PD-1, anti-PD-L1 or anti-CTLA-4 therapy was allowed; about 44% had received some.

Assay: immunoSEQ multiplex PCR; the TCRdb copy retains only in-frame clones and omits some. Among about 67,000 clones listed, roughly nine tenths were seen once. Researchers took blood at baseline, on cycle 4 day 1, and on cycle 7 day 1. The germline V and J ends were trimmed by 5 bases and 4 bases, with 9 bases remaining between them. CDR1 is SNHLY, CDR2 FYNNEI, per germline. This CDR3 is built from 12 residues. The rearrangement joins TRBV2 to TRBJ2-7, with D possibly matching TRBD2 (6 bases). The source was CD4+ or CD8+ T cells sorted from blood, collected in a trial of the OX40 agonist ivuxolimab. The origin of this receptor is an adult with an advanced solid tumor such as melanoma, head and neck, liver or kidney cancer. Here the CDR3 reads CASSQTRYEQYF. The DNA of the CDR3 is TGTGCCAGCAGTCAGACTAGGTACGAGCAGTACTTC.